This TCR beta chain came from a study of brain T cells in children with intractable seizures. Regarding the study as a whole: Patients' HCMV serostatus was unknown; virus specificity rests on CDR3 similarity alone. Clones missing pre-surgery may reflect undersampling of that blood sample.

Points on this clone: Its antigen is unidentified.

The V gene lost 4 bases and the J gene lost 4 bases, with 7 bases spanning the gap. The CDR3 is made up of 13 amino acids. Looked up from germline, CDR1 is MNHEY and CDR2 is SVGAGI. Sequenced by immunoSEQ multiplex PCR; TCRdb stores in-frame clones only, minus some. This sample carries about 110,000 clones, 85% to 95% of them seen once, and the ten largest clones take 3.5% to 4.5%. Only cases whose brain tissue showed the highest T cell transcript signatures were sequenced. The material sequenced was peripheral blood, taken at surgery. V gene TRBV6-5 combines with J gene TRBJ2-2, with D unclear. This receptor was identified in a boy under two years old with hemimegalencephaly and intractable seizures. The CDR3 here is CASSFTSTGELFF. The CDR3 nucleotides are TGTGCCAGCAGTTTCACGAGCACCGGGGAGCTGTTTTTT.